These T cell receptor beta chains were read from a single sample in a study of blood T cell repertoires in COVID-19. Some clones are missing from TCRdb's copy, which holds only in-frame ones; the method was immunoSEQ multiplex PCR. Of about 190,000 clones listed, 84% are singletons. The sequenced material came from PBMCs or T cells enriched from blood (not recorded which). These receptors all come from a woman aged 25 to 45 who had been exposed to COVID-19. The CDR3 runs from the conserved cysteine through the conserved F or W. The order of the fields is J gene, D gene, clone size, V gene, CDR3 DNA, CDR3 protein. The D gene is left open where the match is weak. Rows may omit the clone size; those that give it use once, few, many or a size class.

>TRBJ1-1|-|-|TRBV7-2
TGTGCCAGCAGCTTAGAGTTCGGGAACACTGAAGCTTTCTTT
CASSLEFGNTEAFF
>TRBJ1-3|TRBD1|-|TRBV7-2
TGTGCCAGCAGCTTAGGAGGGACAGGGGGCTCTGGAAACACCATATATTTT
CASSLGGTGGSGNTIYF
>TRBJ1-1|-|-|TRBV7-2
TGTGCCAGCAGCCCGACCTCCTTGAGGGGGGGGAGGGCAGGAGCTTTCTTT
CASSPTSLRGGRAGAFF
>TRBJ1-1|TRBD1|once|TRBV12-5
TGTGCTAGTGGTCCGGACAGGGGAACTGAAGCTTTCTTT
CASGPDRGTEAFF
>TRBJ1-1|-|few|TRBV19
TGTGCCAGTAGTGCCCCAGGGCGTTTTCCCGCTCGGGCGTCGCTGAACACTGAAGCTTTCTTT
CASSAPGRFPARASLNTEAFF
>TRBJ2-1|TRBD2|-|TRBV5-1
TGCGCCAGCACAGAACGGGGGGGCTCCTACAATGAGCAGTTCTTC
CASTERGGSYNEQFF
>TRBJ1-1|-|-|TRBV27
TGTGCCAGCCGAGCGCGGGGTGAGACTGAAGCTTTCTTT
CASRARGETEAFF
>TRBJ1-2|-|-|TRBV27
TGTGCCAGCAGTCTGGGCGGGGACTCCTATGGCTACACCTTC
CASSLGGDSYGYTF
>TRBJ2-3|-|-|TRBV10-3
TGTGCCATCAGCTCCCTAGGGGGGGGAGATACGCAGTATTTT
CAISSLGGGDTQYF
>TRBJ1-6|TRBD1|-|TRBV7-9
TGTGCCAGCAGCTCGGGACAGGAGAATTCACCCCTCCACTTT
CASSSGQENSPLHF